This entry lists 10 T cell receptor beta chains sequenced from one sample in a study of identical twins. TCRdb passed the 5' RACE reads through MiXCR, listing each CDR3 protein once. The table shows fewer than 250,000 distinct CDR3 sequences, with less than 9.5% occurring only once. Sequencing was carried out using memory (CD45RO+) T cells sorted from blood. These receptors originate from a woman younger than 35 in good health.

This clonotype has at least ten counts. The V gene is TRBV20-1, the J gene TRBJ2-7, with TRBD1 identical over 8 bases. The V gene's germline CDR1 is DFQATT and CDR2 SNEGSKA (reference sequence). The CDR3 has 15 amino acids. The V and J ends lost 3 bases and 4 bases, in that order; junction bases with no gene match: 11. The CDR3 loop reads CSASTADRDGYEQYF. The DNA for the CDR3 is TGCAGTGCTAGTACTGCGGACAGGGACGGGTACGAGCAGTACTTC.

In this sample, this clonotype turned up a few times. Its ends do not fully match the called genes, so a read error is possible. This chain uses TRBV11-2 with TRBJ2-7, with a tentative D call TRBD2 (5 bases). The CDR3 contains 11 residues. Germline CDR1 and CDR2: SGHAT and FQNNGV. CDR3 residues: CASSGTSRVFF. The CDR3 nucleotides are TGTGCCAGCAGCGGTACTAGTAGGGTTTTCTTC.

This clonotype appeared a few times. The chain recombines TRBV5-1 with TRBJ2-1; no clear D. This CDR3 spans 14 amino acids. Germline V gene data show CDR1 as SGHRS and CDR2 as YFSETQ. V shed 1 base and J shed 5 bases, with 10 bases lying between them. CDR3 sequence (DNA): TGCGCCAGCAGCTTGCGGAGTGGCAACAATGAGCAGTTCTTC. It codes for CASSLRSGNNEQFF.

The genes are TRBV9 and TRBJ2-7; 8 bases are shared with TRBD2. Trimming removed 0 bases from V and 6 bases from J; junction bases left unmatched: 5. CDR1 is SGDLS and CDR2 is YYNGEE in the germline V gene. This CDR3 is 14 amino acids long. CDR3 in DNA: TGTGCCAGCAGCGTAGCGGGAGGGCCGTTCGAGCAGTACTTC. Translated, it gives CASSVAGGPFEQYF.

This clonotype was detected a few times. The rearrangement joins TRBV2 to TRBJ2-5, with D possibly TRBD1 on 6 matching bases. This CDR3 is 14 amino acids long. Looked up from germline, CDR1 is SNHLY and CDR2 is FYNNEI. V gave up 6 bases and J gave up 2 bases, with 13 bases separating them. In DNA, the CDR3 is TGTGCCAGCAGATGGACCCAGGGGCAAGAGACCCAGTACTTC. It encodes CASRWTQGQETQYF.

This clonotype was seen a handful of times. CDR3 DNA sequence: TGTGCCAGCAGTTTGTTGGACTCGAATAATGAGCAGTTCTTC. Amino acids: CASSLLDSNNEQFF. The chain carries TRBV12-3 or TRBV12-4 and TRBJ2-1; perhaps TRBD2 as D (5 bases). The CDR3 has 14 residues. V was trimmed by 3 bases and J by 7 bases, leaving 13 bases between them.

This clonotype was seen more than once but under ten times. The CDR3 protein is CSAREWSLAGNEQFF. In DNA form, the CDR3 reads TGCAGTGCTAGAGAGTGGTCGCTAGCGGGCAATGAGCAGTTCTTC. The rearrangement links TRBV20-1 to TRBJ2-1, with 8 bases aligning to TRBD2. Unmatched junction bases numbered 7, after V lost 0 bases and J lost 6 bases. CDR3 length: 15 residues. CDR1 is DFQATT and CDR2 is SNEGSKA in the germline V gene (reference sequence).

This clonotype was observed a handful of times. CDR3 amino acids: CASSQGPSRSQYF. The CDR3 nucleotides read TGTGCCAGCAGCCAGGGACCGAGTAGGAGCCAGTACTTC. The V and J genes are TRBV3-1 and TRBJ2-5; perhaps D is TRBD1 or TRBD2 (5 bases each). V was pared by 3 bases and J by 10 bases, with 15 bases between. The CDR3 covers 13 residues. Looked up from germline, CDR1 is LGHDT and CDR2 is YNNKEL (reference sequence).

This clonotype appeared many times. This sequence joins TRBV5-1 and TRBJ2-5; TRBD1 matches 7 bases. The CDR3 is 13 amino acids. Germline assignment: CDR1 SGHRS and CDR2 YFSETQ. V trimming: 6 bases; J trimming: 5 bases; junction bases outside the gene matches: 7. DNA of the CDR3: TGCGCCAGCAATGAGGGGGCGAGGGAGACCCAGTACTTC. Translated, it gives CASNEGARETQYF.

This clonotype was seen more than once but under ten times. The chain recombines TRBV20-1 with TRBJ1-2, with D possibly TRBD1 on 5 matching bases. V was pared by 3 bases and J by 4 bases, with 15 bases between. Germline CDR1 DFQATT, CDR2 SNEGSKA (reference sequence). The CDR3 covers 14 residues. In DNA, the CDR3 is TGCAGTGCTAGGGGAAAACAGGAGCTCTATGGCTACACCTTC. Translated: CSARGKQELYGYTF.